The 20 T cell receptor beta chains listed next were all sequenced from one sample in a study of T cell responses to AZD1222 COVID-19 vaccine. Using immunoSEQ multiplex PCR, the repertoire was profiled, and TCRdb retains in-frame clones only, with some absent. The sample lists about 120,000 clones, around 84% occurring once. Sequenced material: peripheral blood, taken on day 0 of AZD1222 vaccination. All receptors derive from an adult in good health.

This sequence joins TRBV3-1 (or the pseudogene TRBV3-2) and TRBJ1-1, with D unresolved. Trimming shortened V by 2 bases and J by 10 bases, and 14 bases separated the two germline ends. Germline V CDR1 and CDR2: LGHDT, YNNKEL (reference sequence). The CDR3 loop spans 13 amino acids. CDR3 sequence: CASSQFSAIGAFF. DNA of the CDR3: TGTGCCAGCAGCCAATTTTCGGCTATTGGAGCTTTCTTT.

The chain combines TRBV4-2 with TRBJ2-2, with 8 bases matching TRBD2. Germline CDR1 reads LGHNA; CDR2 reads YNFKEQ. The length of the CDR3 is 17 residues. With V trimmed by 1 base and J by 3 bases, 7 bases remained unmatched. The CDR3 DNA follows: TGTGCCAGCAGCCAAGGGGCCCAGCGGGGGTACACCGGGGAGCTGTTTTTT. Amino acids: CASSQGAQRGYTGELFF.

V usage is TRBV19 and J usage is TRBJ2-1; 7 bases agree with TRBD2. The CDR3 length is 15 residues. The J segment lost 4 bases and the V segment lost 5 bases, leaving 8 bases of the junction unmatched. The V gene's germline CDR1 is LNHDA and CDR2 SQIVND (reference sequence). CDR3 residues: CASSRWEGGYNEQFF. The DNA of the CDR3 is TGTGCCAGTAGTCGTTGGGAGGGTGGGTACAATGAGCAGTTCTTC.

The chain couples TRBV28 to TRBJ1-3, with a weak D call TRBD1 (5 bases). The V gene lost 4 bases and the J gene lost 4 bases, with 11 bases spanning the gap. Germline assignment: CDR1 MDHEN and CDR2 SYDVKM. The CDR3 runs 14 residues. The CDR3 loop reads CASSSSGAGNTIYF. CDR3 DNA sequence: TGTGCCAGCAGTTCCTCTGGGGCCGGAAACACCATATATTTT.

The chain joins TRBV6-5 to TRBJ2-7, with D hard to call. CDR3 length: 14 residues. The V end was cut by 7 bases, the J end by 2 bases, with 15 bases between. Per the germline V gene, CDR1 is MNHEY and CDR2 is SVGAGI. CDR3 in DNA: TGTGCCAGCATCCGGCCGACGATAACCTACGAGCAGTACTTC. This encodes CASIRPTITYEQYF.

This sequence joins TRBV6-2 or TRBV6-3 and TRBJ2-1, with 9 positions matching TRBD2. From germline, CDR1 is MNHEY and CDR2 SVGEGT. With V trimmed by 2 bases and J by 7 bases, 6 bases remained unmatched. The CDR3 consists of 15 residues. The CDR3 loop is CASSYELAGGNEQFF. The CDR3 coding sequence is TGTGCCAGCAGTTACGAACTAGCGGGCGGGAATGAGCAGTTCTTC.

The genes are TRBV5-1 and TRBJ2-5; D is unresolved. CDR1 and CDR2 (germline): SGHRS, YFSETQ. The V end was cut by 5 bases, the J end by 3 bases, with 8 bases between. This CDR3 contains 12 residues. The CDR3 loop reads CASRLNEETQYF. In nucleotides, the CDR3 is TGCGCCAGCAGACTGAATGAAGAGACCCAGTACTTC.

The chain couples TRBV7-9 to TRBJ2-1; 10 bases map to TRBD2. The CDR3 covers 16 residues. V dropped 1 base and J dropped 5; count of bases not matched to a gene: 5. Germline V lookup: CDR1 SEHNR, CDR2 FQNEAQ (reference sequence). CDR3 sequence: CASSLGSGGAHNEQFF. The DNA for the CDR3 is TGTGCCAGCAGCTTAGGGAGCGGGGGGGCTCACAATGAGCAGTTCTTC.

Only a few counts were recorded for this clone. The rearrangement joins TRBV27 to TRBJ2-3; 8 bases are shared with TRBD1. The CDR3 spans 14 residues. Germline CDR1 and CDR2: MNHEY and SMNVEV (reference sequence). Germline trimming cut 6 bases from V and 6 bases from J; bases unmatched to any gene: 8. The CDR3 bases are TGTGCCAGCAGCTTAACAGGGGGGTATGATACGCAGTATTTT. The encoded protein is CASSLTGGYDTQYF.

The chain combines TRBV6-2 or TRBV6-3 with TRBJ1-6; 10 nucleotides line up with TRBD1. Per the germline V gene, CDR1 is MNHEY and CDR2 is SVGEGT. J was trimmed by 9 bases and V by 6 bases; bases with no gene match: 11. The CDR3 contains 16 residues. CDR3 sequence reads: CASSLWTGQGTSPLHF. CDR3 DNA sequence: TGTGCCAGCAGCCTATGGACGGGACAGGGGACTTCACCCCTCCACTTT.

This clone was picked up a small number of times. CDR3 DNA sequence: TGTGCCACCAATTCTGGGGGACAGGGCTATAATTCACCCCTCCACTTT. Translating gives CATNSGGQGYNSPLHF. The V call is TRBV15, the J call TRBJ1-6; 9 bases agree with TRBD1. V gave up 7 bases and J gave up 3 bases; unmatched junction bases: 7. In germline, CDR1 is LNHNV, CDR2 YYDKDF (reference sequence). This CDR3 is 16 amino acids long.

This clone has only a few counts. This rearrangement joins TRBV7-2 to TRBJ1-6, with a tentative D call TRBD1 (6 bases). CDR3 size: 16 residues. Trimming pared 3 bases from V and 7 bases from J, leaving 16 bases between. CDR1 and CDR2 (germline): SGHTA, FQGNSA. The DNA of the CDR3 is TGTGCCAGCAGCTTCGATACGGGGCAGGGGAATTCACCCCTCCACTTT. Protein sequence: CASSFDTGQGNSPLHF. Full variable domain (remainder filled in from reference TRBV7-2 and TRBJ1-6): GAGVSQSPSNKVTEKGKDVELRCDPISGHTALYWYRQSLGQGLEFLIYFQGNSAPDKSGLPSDRFSAERTGGSVSTLTIQRTQQEDSAVYLCASSFDTGQGNSPLHFGNGTRLTVT.

This rearrangement joins TRBV6-5 to TRBJ1-1; D may be TRBD1 (6 bases). CDR3 size: 11 residues. The germline V gene encodes CDR1 MNHEY and CDR2 SVGAGI. V was clipped by 11 bases and J by 5 bases, with 12 bases between them. CDR3 region: CAVSGVTEAFF. CDR3 sequence (DNA): TGTGCCGTCTCAGGGGTTACTGAAGCTTTCTTT.

This chain joins TRBV5-1 and TRBJ2-1; TRBD2 agrees at 9 bases. Trimming took 2 bases from V and 8 from J; bases not matched to a gene: 14. The CDR3 runs to 17 residues. In germline, CDR1 is SGHRS, CDR2 YFSETQ. Here the CDR3 reads CASSFLPGLAGGDEQFF. CDR3 DNA: TGCGCCAGCAGCTTTTTACCGGGACTAGCCGGGGGGGATGAGCAGTTCTTC.

This clone is a singleton in its sample. The CDR3 region is CASSPGTGLTDTQYF. The CDR3 DNA sequence: TGTGCCAGTAGTCCGGGGACAGGGCTCACAGATACGCAGTATTTT. The rearrangement uses TRBV19 and TRBJ2-3; 9 bases fit TRBD1. Germline V CDR1 and CDR2: LNHDA, SQIVND (reference sequence). V shed 5 bases, J shed 2 bases, and the junction held 5 bases outside the gene matches. This CDR3 has 15 residues.

V usage is TRBV19 and J usage is TRBJ2-3, with D maybe TRBD1 (5 bases). With 2 bases removed from V and 4 bases from J, the gap between germline ends came to 13 bases. This CDR3 comprises 15 residues. Germline assignment: CDR1 LNHDA and CDR2 SQIVND (reference sequence). Written as DNA, the CDR3 is TGTGCCAGTAGTATACTGGGCAGGGTACCAGATACGCAGTATTTT. Protein sequence: CASSILGRVPDTQYF.

This clone was detected only a few times. This rearrangement joins TRBV7-2 to TRBJ1-5; no firm D call. Trimming took off 1 base at V and 4 bases at J, with 11 bases between the two ends. CDR3 length equals 15 residues. Germline V gene sequence: CDR1 SGHTA, CDR2 FQGNSA. CDR3 region: CASSLGIGLNQPQHF. The DNA of the CDR3 is TGTGCCAGCAGCTTAGGGATAGGCCTAAATCAGCCCCAGCATTTT. The whole variable domain, filled in from reference TRBV7-2 and TRBJ1-5, reads GAGVSQSPSNKVTEKGKDVELRCDPISGHTALYWYRQSLGQGLEFLIYFQGNSAPDKSGLPSDRFSAERTGGSVSTLTIQRTQQEDSAVYLCASSLGIGLNQPQHFGDGTRLSIL.

This clone has only one observation. The gene calls are TRBV5-1 and TRBJ1-5; TRBD1 might be the D (5 bases). Trimming left V 0 bases short and J 4 bases short, with 11 bases between. The V gene's germline CDR1 is SGHRS and CDR2 YFSETQ. CDR3 size: 15 residues. This CDR3 reads CASSLGVGTNQPQHF. The CDR3 DNA reads as TGCGCCAGCAGCTTGGGGGTAGGGACTAATCAGCCCCAGCATTTT.

This rearrangement joins TRBV7-3 to TRBJ2-2, with 14 positions matching TRBD2. The CDR3 has 18 amino acids. CDR1 and CDR2 (germline): SGHTA, FQGTGA. The V segment lost 2 bases and the J segment 2 bases; nucleotides outside the gene matches: 4. CDR3: CASSLFGTSGSNTGELFF. CDR3 coding DNA: TGTGCCAGCAGCTTATTTGGGACTAGCGGGAGTAACACCGGGGAGCTGTTTTTT. The whole variable domain, filled in from reference TRBV7-3 and TRBJ2-2, reads GAGVSQTPSNKVTEKGKYVELRCDPISGHTALYWYRQSLGQGPEFLIYFQGTGAADDSGLPNDRFFAVRPEGSVSTLKIQRTERGDSAVYLCASSLFGTSGSNTGELFFGEGSRLTVL.

CDR3 sequence reads: CASNLRHGGQGSYGYTF. CDR3 DNA sequence: TGTGCCAGCAACCTACGTCACGGCGGGCAGGGGAGCTATGGCTACACCTTC. The chain joins TRBV3-1 (or the pseudogene TRBV3-2) to TRBJ1-2, with D possibly matching TRBD1 (6 bases). Deletions cut 7 bases from V and 4 bases from J, with 25 bases between. The CDR3 contains 17 residues. The germline V gene encodes CDR1 LGHDT and CDR2 YNNKEL (reference sequence).